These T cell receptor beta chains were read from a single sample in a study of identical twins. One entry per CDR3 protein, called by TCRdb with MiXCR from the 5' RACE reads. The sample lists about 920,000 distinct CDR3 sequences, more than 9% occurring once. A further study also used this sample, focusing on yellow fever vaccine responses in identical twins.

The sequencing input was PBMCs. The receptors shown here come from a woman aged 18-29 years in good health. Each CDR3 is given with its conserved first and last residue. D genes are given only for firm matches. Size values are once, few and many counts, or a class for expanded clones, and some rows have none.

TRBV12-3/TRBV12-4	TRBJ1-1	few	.	CASNEGVFGAFF	TGTGCCAGCAACGAGGGGGTTTTCGGCGCTTTCTTT
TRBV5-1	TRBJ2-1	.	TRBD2	CASSTGLAGGRGEQFF	TGCGCCAGCAGCACCGGACTAGCGGGGGGACGGGGTGAGCAGTTCTTC
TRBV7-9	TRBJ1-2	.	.	CASLREGDIYGYTF	TGTGCCAGCTTACGGGAGGGGGACATCTATGGCTACACCTTC
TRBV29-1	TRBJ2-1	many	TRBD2	CSVGREGRYNEQFF	TGCAGCGTTGGGCGGGAGGGCCGCTATAATGAGCAGTTCTTC
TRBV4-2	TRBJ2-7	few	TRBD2	CASSPGLENTYEQYF	TGTGCCAGCAGCCCTGGACTAGAAAACACCTACGAGCAGTACTTC
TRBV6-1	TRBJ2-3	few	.	CASRRDGFTDTQYF	TGTGCCAGCAGGAGGGACGGCTTCACAGATACGCAGTATTTT
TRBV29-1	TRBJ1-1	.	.	CSVVGFNTEAFF	TGCAGCGTTGTCGGGTTCAACACTGAAGCTTTCTTT
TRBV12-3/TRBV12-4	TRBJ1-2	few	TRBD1	CASSRTGGIINYGYTF	TGTGCCAGCAGCCGGACAGGGGGCATAATCAACTATGGCTACACCTTC
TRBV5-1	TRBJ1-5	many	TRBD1	CASSVSGQGNQPQHF	TGTGCCAGCAGCGTATCGGGACAGGGAAATCAGCCCCAGCATTTT
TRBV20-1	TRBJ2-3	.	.	CSARDPYVGDTQYF	TGCAGTGCTAGAGATCCCTACGTCGGGGATACGCAGTATTTT
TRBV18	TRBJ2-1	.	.	CASSLQEGGRVNEQFF	TGTGCCAGCTCCCTCCAGGAGGGGGGGCGGGTGAATGAGCAGTTCTTC
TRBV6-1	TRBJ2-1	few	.	CASSEPASSRNEQFF	TGTGCCAGCAGTGAACCGGCTAGCTCTAGGAATGAGCAGTTCTTC
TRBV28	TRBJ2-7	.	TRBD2	CASSFSSGRARGEQYF	TGTGCCAGCAGTTTTTCTAGCGGGAGGGCCAGAGGGGAGCAGTACTTC
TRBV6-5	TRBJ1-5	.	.	CASSLNRLGNQPQHF	TGTGCCAGCTCCCTTAATCGGTTGGGGAATCAGCCCCAGCATTTT
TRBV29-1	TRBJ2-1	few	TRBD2	CSVAGTSGRASYEQFF	TGCAGCGTCGCCGGGACTAGCGGGAGGGCCAGCTATGAGCAGTTCTTC
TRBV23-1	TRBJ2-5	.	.	CASSLTRQAPRETQYF	TGCGCCAGCAGCCTCACCCGACAGGCCCCGAGGGAGACCCAGTACTTC
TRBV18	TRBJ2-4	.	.	CASSPAMDIQYF	TGTGCCAGCTCACCAGCTATGGACATTCAGTACTTC
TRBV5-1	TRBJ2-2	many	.	CASSSRGITGELFF	TGCGCCAGCTCCTCGAGAGGGATCACCGGGGAGCTGTTTTTT
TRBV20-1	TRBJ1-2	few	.	CSARDENGYTF	TGCAGTGCTAGAGACGAGAATGGCTACACCTTC
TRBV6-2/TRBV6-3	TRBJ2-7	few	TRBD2	CASSRSGLGYEQYF	TGTGCCAGCAGTCGTAGCGGACTAGGATACGAGCAGTACTTC
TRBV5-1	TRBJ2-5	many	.	CASSQTYGSETQYF	TGCGCCAGCAGCCAGACTTACGGGTCGGAGACCCAGTACTTC
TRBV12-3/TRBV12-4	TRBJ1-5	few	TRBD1	CASSLNQGVGQPQHF	TGTGCCAGCAGCCTAAATCAGGGGGTGGGTCAGCCCCAGCATTTT
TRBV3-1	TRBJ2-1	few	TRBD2	CASSQEVTSGAYKTYNEQFF	TGTGCCAGCAGCCAAGAAGTAACTAGCGGGGCATATAAGACCTACAATGAGCAGTTCTTC
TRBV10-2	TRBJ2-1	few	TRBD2	CASSDLGLADEQFF	TGCGCCAGCAGTGACCTCGGACTAGCTGATGAGCAGTTCTTC
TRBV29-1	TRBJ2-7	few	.	CSVEDRQNYEQYF	TGCAGCGTTGAAGATCGGCAGAACTACGAGCAGTACTTC
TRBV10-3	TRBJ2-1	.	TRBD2	CAISDSGGVRNEQFF	TGTGCCATCAGTGATTCGGGAGGGGTAAGGAATGAGCAGTTCTTC
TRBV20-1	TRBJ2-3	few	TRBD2	CSAREWDYDTQYF	TGCAGTGCTAGAGAATGGGACTACGATACGCAGTATTTT
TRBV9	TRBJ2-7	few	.	CASSVNPTTPYEQYF	TGTGCCAGCAGCGTAAATCCTACGACCCCCTACGAGCAGTACTTC
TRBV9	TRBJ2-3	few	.	CASSFHDRPYPDTQYF	TGTGCCAGCAGCTTCCATGACAGGCCCTACCCAGATACGCAGTATTTT
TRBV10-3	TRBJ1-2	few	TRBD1	CAISESTGNGYTF	TGTGCCATCAGTGAGTCGACAGGGAATGGCTACACCTTC
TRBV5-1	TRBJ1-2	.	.	CASSPDREGNYGYTF	TGCGCCAGCAGCCCGGACCGAGAGGGGAACTATGGCTACACCTTC
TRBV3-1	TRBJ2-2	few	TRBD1	CASSQVVTGGELFF	TGTGCCAGCAGCCAAGTCGTGACAGGGGGCGAGCTGTTTTTT
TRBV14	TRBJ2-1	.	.	CASSQEGFWGAFEQFF	TGTGCCAGCAGCCAAGAGGGCTTTTGGGGGGCCTTTGAGCAGTTCTTC
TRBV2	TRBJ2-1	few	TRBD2	CASSLTTLAGGFDEQFF	TGTGCCAGCAGTCTCACAACACTAGCGGGAGGTTTTGATGAGCAGTTCTTC
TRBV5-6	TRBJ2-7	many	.	CASSLVLVPYEQYF	TGTGCCAGCAGCTTGGTTCTCGTTCCCTACGAGCAGTACTTC
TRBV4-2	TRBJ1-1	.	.	CASSQVEEMNTEAFF	TGTGCCAGCAGCCAAGTAGAAGAGATGAACACTGAAGCTTTCTTT
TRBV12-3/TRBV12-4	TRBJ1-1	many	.	CASSGQLVRRNTEAFF	TGTGCCAGCAGTGGACAGTTAGTAAGGAGAAACACTGAAGCTTTCTTT
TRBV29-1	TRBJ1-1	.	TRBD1	CSARKQGAGTEAFF	TGCAGCGCAAGAAAACAGGGGGCTGGCACTGAAGCTTTCTTT
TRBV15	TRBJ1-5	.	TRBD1	CATSREPGQGRQPQHF	TGTGCCACCAGCAGAGAACCGGGACAGGGCCGTCAGCCCCAGCATTTT